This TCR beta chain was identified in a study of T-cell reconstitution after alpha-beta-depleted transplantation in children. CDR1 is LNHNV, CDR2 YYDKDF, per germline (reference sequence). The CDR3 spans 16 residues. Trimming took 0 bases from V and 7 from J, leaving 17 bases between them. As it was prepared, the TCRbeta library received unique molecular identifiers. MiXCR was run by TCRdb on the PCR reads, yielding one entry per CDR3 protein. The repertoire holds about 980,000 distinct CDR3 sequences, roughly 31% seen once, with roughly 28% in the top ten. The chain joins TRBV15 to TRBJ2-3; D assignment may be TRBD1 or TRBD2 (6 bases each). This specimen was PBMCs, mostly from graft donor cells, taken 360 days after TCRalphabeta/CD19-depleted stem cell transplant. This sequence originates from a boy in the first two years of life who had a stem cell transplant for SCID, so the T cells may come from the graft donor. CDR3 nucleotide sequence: TGTGCCACCAGCAGAGATACGGGACACGGGGGAAATACGCAGTATTTT. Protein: CATSRDTGHGGNTQYF.